The T cell receptor beta chain described here comes from a study of Graves' ophthalmopathy and Graves' hyperthyroidism. A word on this clonotype: Antigen unknown.

Points from the study as a whole: Sensitivity of around 85% and specificity of roughly 80% were achieved when a 13-signature model separated ophthalmopathy from stable hyperthyroidism. Blood also held most thyroid clonotypes expanded above 0.001 frequency.

If patients had other autoimmune diseases, uncontrolled infections, pregnancy or lactation, they were excluded. PBMCs had their origin in fresh peripheral blood (around 10 ml). CDR3 regions of TCR beta were amplified from RNA transcripts. In the first round, RT-PCR was carried out with HTBI primers, and a multiplex PCR formed the second round. TCRdb passed the multiplex PCR reads through MiXCR, listing each CDR3 protein once. The sample lists 300,000 to 350,000 distinct CDR3 sequences, roughly 15% seen once, with 10% to 15% in the top ten. This TCR derives from an adult man with Graves' ophthalmopathy. What was sequenced was peripheral blood.

CDR3 in DNA: TGTGCCAGCATTTTCACAACTTTGACCTACGAGCAGTACTTC. The encoded protein is CASIFTTLTYEQYF. The rearrangement uses TRBV6-5 and TRBJ2-7, with D unresolved. Trimming stripped 7 bases from V and 2 bases from J, with 15 bases between. Germline CDR1 is MNHEY and CDR2 is SVGAGI. The CDR3 is 14 residues long.